These 17 T cell receptor beta chains originate from one sample sequenced in a study of T cells after yellow fever vaccination. From the 5' RACE reads, TCRdb called clonotypes with MiXCR, one entry per CDR3 protein. Of 150,000 to 200,000 distinct CDR3 sequences in the sample, under 7.5% were seen once. This sample comprised CD4+ T cells sorted from PBMCs, obtained 5 days after the first yellow fever vaccination. Receptors were obtained from a man younger than 30 who received the YFV17D yellow fever vaccine.

The DNA for the CDR3 is TGTGCCAGCAGCCCGAGACAGTTCTCTGGGGCCAACGTCCTGACTTTC. Amino acid sequence: CASSPRQFSGANVLTF. The genes are TRBV7-2 and TRBJ2-6; possible D gene TRBD1, 5 bases. This CDR3 is 16 amino acids long. Germline V gives CDR1 SGHTA, CDR2 FQGNSA. V was clipped by 5 bases and J by 0 bases, with 11 bases between them.

This clonotype was seen ten or more times. The chain is built from TRBV4-3 and TRBJ2-1; TRBD2 might be the D (6 bases). CDR3 length: 18 amino acids. V lost 1 base and J 5 bases, leaving 21 bases between the germline ends. Germline CDR1 is LGHNA and CDR2 is YSLEER. The CDR3 region has the DNA TGCGCCAGCAGCCAAGGGCGTAGGGGACTCTGGCTAGACAATGAGCAGTTCTTC. Translated: CASSQGRRGLWLDNEQFF.

This clonotype appeared many times. The V call is TRBV12-3 or TRBV12-4, the J call TRBJ2-1; tentatively, D is TRBD1 (6 bases). This CDR3 region has 13 residues. The V end was cut by 1 base, the J end by 6 bases, with 7 bases between. The CDR3 here is CASSLVQGNEQFF. The CDR3 coding sequence is TGTGCCAGCAGTTTAGTACAGGGCAATGAGCAGTTCTTC.

This clonotype was detected a few times. The chain has TRBV18 and TRBJ2-3, with D maybe TRBD1 (6 bases). The V gene's germline CDR1 is KGHSH and CDR2 LQKENI. Trimming pared 3 bases from V and 6 bases from J, leaving 13 bases between. This CDR3 has 14 residues. CDR3 in DNA: TGTGCCAGCTCACCTGAACAGGGTGGGGATACGCAGTATTTT. Its translation: CASSPEQGGDTQYF.

This clonotype was observed at least ten times. The rearrangement links TRBV4-1 to TRBJ2-5; possibly TRBD2 for D (6 bases). The germline V gene encodes CDR1 MGHRA and CDR2 YSYEKL. CDR3 length equals 15 residues. V lost 3 bases, J lost 5 bases, and 16 bases lay in between. The CDR3 loop is CASSQRDSLSETQYF. Written as DNA, the CDR3 is TGCGCCAGCAGCCAGCGGGACTCCCTGTCGGAGACCCAGTACTTC.

This clonotype was seen a few times. The V gene is TRBV18, the J gene TRBJ2-7, with D possibly matching TRBD2 (6 bases). Germline V gene lookup returns CDR1 KGHSH and CDR2 LQKENI. The CDR3 totals 15 residues. Trimming cost V 2 bases and J 2 bases, with 13 bases left between them. The chain's CDR3 is CASSPRTSSPYEQYV. The CDR3 DNA reads as TGTGCCAGCTCACCAAGAACTAGCTCTCCCTACGAGCAGTACGTC.

This clonotype was observed at least ten times. V is TRBV3-1 and J is TRBJ2-4, with 8 bases identical to TRBD1. The germline V gene has CDR1 LGHDT and CDR2 YNNKEL (reference sequence). The CDR3 is 13 residues long. V shed 9 bases, J shed 6 bases, and the junction held 7 bases outside the gene matches. CDR3 coding DNA: TGTGCCAGGCCCGGACAGGGCGGAAACATTCAGTACTTC. Its translation: CARPGQGGNIQYF.

V gene TRBV5-4 combines with J gene TRBJ1-2, with D possibly matching TRBD1 (5 bases). This CDR3 has 14 amino acids. The germline V and J ends were trimmed by 2 bases and 8 bases, with 16 bases remaining between them. In germline, CDR1 is SGHNT, CDR2 YYREEE (reference sequence). CDR3 sequence reads: CASSFEWGRSGYTF. In nucleotides, the CDR3 is TGTGCCAGCAGCTTTGAATGGGGCCGTAGCGGCTACACCTTC.

To note about this clonotype: A far larger clone differs by one base, so this is likely a read error. The chain is built from TRBV5-8 and TRBJ2-3, with TRBD1 matching over 9 bases. The V gene's germline CDR1 is SGHTS and CDR2 YDEGEE. CDR3 length: 14 residues. Written as DNA, the CDR3 is TGTGCCAACAGCCCTGGACAGGGGACAGATACGCAGTATTTT. Translated: CANSPGQGTDTQYF.

This clonotype has at least ten counts. This chain links TRBV5-1 with TRBJ1-1; the D gene is possibly TRBD1 (6 bases). This CDR3 spans 15 amino acids. V was trimmed by 4 bases and J by 2 bases, leaving 15 bases between them. Germline loops: CDR1 SGHRS, CDR2 YFSETQ. The CDR3 protein is CASSAVQGPNTEAFF. CDR3 nucleotides: TGCGCCAGCAGCGCCGTACAGGGCCCCAACACTGAAGCTTTCTTT.

The chain has TRBV10-3 and TRBJ2-7; TRBD1 matches at 10 bases. Germline V gives CDR1 ENHRY, CDR2 SYGVKD. This CDR3 spans 14 amino acids. Unmatched junction bases numbered 13, after V lost 11 bases and J lost 6 bases. The CDR3 nucleotides are TGTGCCGTGACCCGATCCGGGACAGGGGCCGAGCAGTACTTC. Translating it yields CAVTRSGTGAEQYF.

The chain couples TRBV20-1 to TRBJ2-1; 11 nucleotides align to TRBD2. The ends lost 6 bases at V and 6 bases at J; junction bases unmatched: 7. The CDR3 contains 14 residues. Germline V gene lookup returns CDR1 DFQATT and CDR2 SNEGSKA (reference sequence). The CDR3 DNA is TGCAGTGCAATTAGCGGGGGGGCCTTCAATGAGCAGTTCTTC. Its translation is CSAISGGAFNEQFF.

V and J are TRBV29-1 and TRBJ1-2; the D gene is possibly TRBD1 (6 bases). Germline CDR1 and CDR2: SQVTM and ANQGSEA. This CDR3 spans 14 amino acids. V was clipped by 5 bases and J by 5 bases, with 18 bases between them. The CDR3 spells CSVSTTGQGYGYTF. The CDR3 bases are TGCAGCGTTAGCACCACAGGGCAGGGATATGGCTACACCTTC. The full variable domain, its missing parts supplied by reference TRBV29-1 and TRBJ1-2, is SAVISQKPSRDICQRGTSLTIQCQVDSQVTMMFWYRQQPGQSLTLIATANQGSEATYESGFVIDKFPISRPNLTFSTLTVSNMSPEDSSIYLCSVSTTGQGYGYTFGSGTRLTVV.

This clonotype was detected a few times. The rearrangement uses TRBV6-2 or TRBV6-3 and TRBJ2-1; a possible D gene is TRBD1 (7 bases). V was cut by 7 bases and J by 4 bases, with 23 bases left in between. Germline CDR1 and CDR2: MNHEY and SVGEGT. This CDR3 comprises 17 residues. CDR3 residues: CASTPKGAEGGYNEQFF. DNA for the CDR3: TGTGCCAGCACCCCTAAGGGGGCGGAGGGGGGATACAATGAGCAGTTCTTC.

This clonotype was seen at least ten times. This chain connects TRBV19 to TRBJ1-5; D remains unclear. The ends were cut back, 6 bases at V and 6 bases at J, with 3 bases in the middle. From germline, CDR1 is LNHDA and CDR2 SQIVND (reference sequence). The CDR3 spans 10 residues. The CDR3 nucleotides are TGTGCCAGTAGGGGTCAGCCCCAGCATTTT. It codes for CASRGQPQHF.

This clonotype was detected only a few times. The genes are TRBV4-1 and TRBJ1-2; 7 bases match TRBD1. The V gene end was trimmed by 1 base and the J gene end by 7 bases; junction bases not matched to a gene: 15. Germline V gene lookup returns CDR1 MGHRA and CDR2 YSYEKL. This CDR3 spans 17 amino acids. CDR3 nucleotide sequence: TGCGCCAGCAGCCAAGGCGGGCGAGGGGGCGGTTTGTTTGGCTACACCTTC. Encoded protein: CASSQGGRGGGLFGYTF.

This clonotype was picked up many times. The CDR3 region has the DNA TGCAGCGTTGGACAACGTCAAGAGACCCAGTACTTC. Its protein is CSVGQRQETQYF. The genes are TRBV29-1 and TRBJ2-5; D remains unclear. CDR3 length: 12 residues. Germline CDR1 reads SQVTM; CDR2 reads ANQGSEA. The V gene lost 4 bases and the J gene lost 2 bases, with 8 bases spanning the gap.